This T cell receptor beta chain originates from a study of T cell clonality in common variable immunodeficiency. Points from the study as a whole: Common variable immunodeficiency TCR beta sequences reportedly had fewer deletions and N-nucleotide insertions.

There are 16 residues in the CDR3. V dropped 2 bases and J dropped 2; count of bases not matched to a gene: 7. Germline V gene lookup returns CDR1 LNHDA and CDR2 SQIVND (reference sequence). TCRdb's copy holds only in-frame clones and misses some; the assay was immunoSEQ multiplex PCR. Recorded here are 10,000 to 13,000 clones, none singletons. A word on this clone: Its antigen is currently unknown. With the read ending 3 residues before the CDR3 end, the germline J gene is used to fill in that end.

Diagnosis required reduced IgG, IgA and/or IgM with specific antibody deficiency. CVID subjects had received replacement immunoglobulin for at least one year. The V and J genes are TRBV19 and TRBJ1-2, with TRBD1 matching over 8 bases. Sequenced: peripheral blood mononuclear cells. The clonotype originates from a human donor with common variable immunodeficiency. CDR3 DNA, as far as it was read: TGTGCCAGTAGTATAATCGAGACAGGGGACAACTATGGC. Its protein product is CASSIIETGDNYG. The entire CDR3 reads CASSIIETGDNYGYTF.